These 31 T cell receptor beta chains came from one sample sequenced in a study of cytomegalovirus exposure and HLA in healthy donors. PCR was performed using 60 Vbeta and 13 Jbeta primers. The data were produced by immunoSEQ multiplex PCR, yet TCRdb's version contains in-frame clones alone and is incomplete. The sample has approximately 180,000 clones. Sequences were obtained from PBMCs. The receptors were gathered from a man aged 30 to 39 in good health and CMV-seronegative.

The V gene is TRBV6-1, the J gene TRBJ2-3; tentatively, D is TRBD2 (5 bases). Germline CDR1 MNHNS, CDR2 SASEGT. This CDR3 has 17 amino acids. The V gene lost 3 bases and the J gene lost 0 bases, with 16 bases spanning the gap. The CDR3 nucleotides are TGTGCCAGCAGTGAGGTTTGGACTTCAGGAAGCACAGATACGCAGTATTTT. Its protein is CASSEVWTSGSTDTQYF.

CDR3 bases: TGTGCCAACCAGGGAGGCGCTTACAATGAGCAGTTCTTC. As protein: CANQGGAYNEQFF. The J gene is TRBJ2-1, the V gene TRBV6-1; D is perhaps TRBD2 (6 bases). The V gene's germline CDR1 is MNHNS and CDR2 SASEGT. This CDR3 region has 13 residues. V lost 10 bases and J 4 bases, leaving 14 bases between the germline ends.

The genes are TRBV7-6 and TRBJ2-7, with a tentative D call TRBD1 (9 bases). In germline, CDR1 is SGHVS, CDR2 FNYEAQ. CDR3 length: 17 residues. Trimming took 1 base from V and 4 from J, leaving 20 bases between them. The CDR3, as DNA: TGTGCCAGCAGCTTAGACCCGGGGGGGGACAGGGTATACGAGCAGTACTTC. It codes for CASSLDPGGDRVYEQYF.

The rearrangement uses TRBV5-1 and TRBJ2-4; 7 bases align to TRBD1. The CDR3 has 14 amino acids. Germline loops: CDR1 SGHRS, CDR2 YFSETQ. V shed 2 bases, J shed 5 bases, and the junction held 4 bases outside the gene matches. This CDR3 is CASSFPGGENIQYF. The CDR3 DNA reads TGCGCCAGCAGCTTTCCAGGGGGAGAAAACATTCAGTACTTC.

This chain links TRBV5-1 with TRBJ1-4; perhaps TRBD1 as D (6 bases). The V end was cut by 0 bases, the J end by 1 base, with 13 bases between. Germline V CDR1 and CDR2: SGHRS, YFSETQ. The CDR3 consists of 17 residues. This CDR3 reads CASSLAKDSRTNEKLFF. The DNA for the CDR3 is TGCGCCAGCAGCTTGGCAAAGGACAGCCGAACTAATGAAAAACTGTTTTTT.

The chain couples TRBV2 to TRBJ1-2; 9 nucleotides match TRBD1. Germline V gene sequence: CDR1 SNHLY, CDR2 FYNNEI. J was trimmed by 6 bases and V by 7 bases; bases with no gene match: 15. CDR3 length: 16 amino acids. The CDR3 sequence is CASNLQGAHWGDGYTF. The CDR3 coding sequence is TGTGCCAGCAATCTACAGGGGGCGCATTGGGGAGATGGCTACACCTTC.

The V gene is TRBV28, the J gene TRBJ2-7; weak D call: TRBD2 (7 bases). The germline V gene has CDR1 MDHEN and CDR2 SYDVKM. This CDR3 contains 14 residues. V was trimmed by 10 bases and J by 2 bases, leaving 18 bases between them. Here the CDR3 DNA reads TGTGCCACCATTGCGGGGGCAGCACCCTACGAGCAGTACTTC. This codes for CATIAGAAPYEQYF.

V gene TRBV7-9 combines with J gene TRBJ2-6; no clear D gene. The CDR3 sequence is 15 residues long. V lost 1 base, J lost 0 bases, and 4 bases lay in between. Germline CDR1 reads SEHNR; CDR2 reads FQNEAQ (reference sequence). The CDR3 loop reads CASSLDGSGANVLTF. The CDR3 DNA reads TGTGCCAGCAGCTTAGACGGCTCTGGGGCCAACGTCCTGACTTTC.

As DNA, the CDR3 is TGCGCCAGCAGCCAAGAGGCTAGTTACGGTGGTTCTGGAAACACCATATATTTT. The encoded protein is CASSQEASYGGSGNTIYF. The V and J genes are TRBV4-3 and TRBJ1-3; no clear D gene. CDR1 is LGHNA, CDR2 YSLEER, per germline. This CDR3 region has 18 residues. V was clipped by 0 bases and J by 1 base, with 16 bases between them.

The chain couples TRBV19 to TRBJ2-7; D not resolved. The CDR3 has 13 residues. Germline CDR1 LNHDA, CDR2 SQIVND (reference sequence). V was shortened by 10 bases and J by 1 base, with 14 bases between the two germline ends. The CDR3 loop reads CATQRHSSYEQYF. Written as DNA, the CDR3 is TGTGCCACTCAACGTCACTCATCCTACGAGCAGTACTTC.

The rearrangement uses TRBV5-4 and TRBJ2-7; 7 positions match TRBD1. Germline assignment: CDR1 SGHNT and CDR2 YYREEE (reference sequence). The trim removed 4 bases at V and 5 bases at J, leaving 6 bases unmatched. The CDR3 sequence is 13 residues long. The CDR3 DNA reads TGTGCCAGCAGCGCTGACAGGGACCACGAGCAGTACTTC. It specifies CASSADRDHEQYF.

For the CDR3, the DNA is TGTGCCAGCAGCGGGGGACAGCAAGAGACCCAGTACTTC. Translation gives CASSGGQQETQYF. The gene calls are TRBV2 and TRBJ2-5, with D maybe TRBD1 (7 bases). CDR1 is SNHLY and CDR2 is FYNNEI in the germline V gene. The ends were cut back, 6 bases at V and 2 bases at J, with 10 bases in the middle. CDR3 length: 13 residues.

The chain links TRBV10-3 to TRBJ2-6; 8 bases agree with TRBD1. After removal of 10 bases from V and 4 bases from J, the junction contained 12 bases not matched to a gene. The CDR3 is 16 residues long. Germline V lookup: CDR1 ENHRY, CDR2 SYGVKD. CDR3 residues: CATVGQVVRGANVLTF. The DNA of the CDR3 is TGTGCCACGGTGGGACAGGTCGTACGAGGGGCCAACGTCCTGACTTTC.

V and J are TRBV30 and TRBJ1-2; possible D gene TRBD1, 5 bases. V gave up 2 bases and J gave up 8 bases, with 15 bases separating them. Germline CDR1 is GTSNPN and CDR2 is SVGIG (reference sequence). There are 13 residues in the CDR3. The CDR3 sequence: CAWSYTGAGGYTF. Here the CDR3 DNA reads TGTGCCTGGAGTTATACAGGCGCGGGGGGCTACACCTTC.

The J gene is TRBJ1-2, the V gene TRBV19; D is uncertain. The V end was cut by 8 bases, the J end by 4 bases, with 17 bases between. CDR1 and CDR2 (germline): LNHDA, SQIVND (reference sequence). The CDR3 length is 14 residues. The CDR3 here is CASCSTGGGYGYTF. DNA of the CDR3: TGTGCCAGTTGCTCGACCGGAGGAGGCTATGGCTACACCTTC.

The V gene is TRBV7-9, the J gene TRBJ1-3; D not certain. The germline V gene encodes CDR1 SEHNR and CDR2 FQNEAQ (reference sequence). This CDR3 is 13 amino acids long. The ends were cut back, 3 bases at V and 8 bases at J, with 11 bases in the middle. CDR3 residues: CASSFRGSDTIYF. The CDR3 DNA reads TGTGCCAGCAGCTTTCGAGGGTCCGACACCATATATTTT.

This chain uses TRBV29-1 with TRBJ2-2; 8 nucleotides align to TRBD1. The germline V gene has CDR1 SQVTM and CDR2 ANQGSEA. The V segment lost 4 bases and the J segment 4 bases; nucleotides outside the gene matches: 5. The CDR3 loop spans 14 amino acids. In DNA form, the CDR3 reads TGCAGCGTTGTGAGACAGGGGTCCACCGGGGAGCTGTTTTTT. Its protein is CSVVRQGSTGELFF.

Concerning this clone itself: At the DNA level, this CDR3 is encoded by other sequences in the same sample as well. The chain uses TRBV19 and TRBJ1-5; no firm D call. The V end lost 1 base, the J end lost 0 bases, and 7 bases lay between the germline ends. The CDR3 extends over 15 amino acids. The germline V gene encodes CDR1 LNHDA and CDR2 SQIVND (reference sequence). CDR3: CASSIVRDSNQPQHF. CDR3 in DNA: TGTGCCAGTAGTATAGTACGGGATAGCAATCAGCCCCAGCATTTT.

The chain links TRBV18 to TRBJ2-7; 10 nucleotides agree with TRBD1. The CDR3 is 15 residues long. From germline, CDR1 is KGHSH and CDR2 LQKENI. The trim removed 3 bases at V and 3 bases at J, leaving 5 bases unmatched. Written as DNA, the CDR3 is TGTGCCAGCTCACCCCGACAGGGGGCAGGCTACGAGCAGTACTTC. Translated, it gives CASSPRQGAGYEQYF.

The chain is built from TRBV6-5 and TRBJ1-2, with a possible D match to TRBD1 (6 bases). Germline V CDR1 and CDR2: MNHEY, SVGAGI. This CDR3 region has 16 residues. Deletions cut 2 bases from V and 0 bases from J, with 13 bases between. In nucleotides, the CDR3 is TGTGCCAGCAGTTACGGGGGCAGGGGCCCTAACTATGGCTACACCTTC. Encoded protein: CASSYGGRGPNYGYTF.

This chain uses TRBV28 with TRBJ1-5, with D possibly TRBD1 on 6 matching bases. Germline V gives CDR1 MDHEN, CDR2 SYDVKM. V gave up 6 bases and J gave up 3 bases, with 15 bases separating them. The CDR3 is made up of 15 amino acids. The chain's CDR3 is CASRMEQGYNQPQHF. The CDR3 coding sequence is TGTGCCAGCAGGATGGAACAGGGATACAATCAGCCCCAGCATTTT. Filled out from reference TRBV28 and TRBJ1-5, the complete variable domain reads DVKVTQSSRYLVKRTGEKVFLECVQDMDHENMFWYRQDPGLGLRLIYFSYDVKMKEKGDIPEGYSVSREKKERFSLILESASTNQTSMYLCASRMEQGYNQPQHFGDGTRLSIL.

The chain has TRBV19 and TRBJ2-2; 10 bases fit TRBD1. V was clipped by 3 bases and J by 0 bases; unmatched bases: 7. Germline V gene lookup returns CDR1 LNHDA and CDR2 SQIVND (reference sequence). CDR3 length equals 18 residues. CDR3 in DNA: TGTGCCAGTAGTATTTACGGGACAGGGGCGACGAACACCGGGGAGCTGTTTTTT. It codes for CASSIYGTGATNTGELFF.

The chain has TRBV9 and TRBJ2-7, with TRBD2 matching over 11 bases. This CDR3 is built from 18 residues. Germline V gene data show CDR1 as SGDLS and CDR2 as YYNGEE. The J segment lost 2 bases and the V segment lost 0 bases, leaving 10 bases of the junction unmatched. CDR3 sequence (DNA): TGTGCCAGCAGCGTAGAACTAGCGGGAGAAGGGAGCACCTACGAGCAGTACTTC. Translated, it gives CASSVELAGEGSTYEQYF.

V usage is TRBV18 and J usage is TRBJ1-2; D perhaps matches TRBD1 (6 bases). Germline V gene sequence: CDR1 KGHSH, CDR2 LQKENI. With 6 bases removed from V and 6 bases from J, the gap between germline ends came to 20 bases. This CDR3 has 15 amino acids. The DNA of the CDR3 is TGTGCCAGCTCTCAACGGCCAGGGGATTTCGATGGCTACACCTTC. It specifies CASSQRPGDFDGYTF.

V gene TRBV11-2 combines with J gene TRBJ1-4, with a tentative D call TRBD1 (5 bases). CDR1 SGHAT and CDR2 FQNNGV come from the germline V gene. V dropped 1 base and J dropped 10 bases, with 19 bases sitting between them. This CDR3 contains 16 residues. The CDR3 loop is CASSLGRGQVGPKLFF. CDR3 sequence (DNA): TGTGCCAGCAGCTTAGGAAGGGGTCAGGTCGGGCCAAAACTGTTTTTT.

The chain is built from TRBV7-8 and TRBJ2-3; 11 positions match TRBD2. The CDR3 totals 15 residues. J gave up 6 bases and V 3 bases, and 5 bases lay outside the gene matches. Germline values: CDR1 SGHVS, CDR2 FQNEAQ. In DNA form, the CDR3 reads TGTGCCAGCAGCTTTAGCGGGGGGGGTGGGGATACGCAGTATTTT. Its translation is CASSFSGGGGDTQYF.

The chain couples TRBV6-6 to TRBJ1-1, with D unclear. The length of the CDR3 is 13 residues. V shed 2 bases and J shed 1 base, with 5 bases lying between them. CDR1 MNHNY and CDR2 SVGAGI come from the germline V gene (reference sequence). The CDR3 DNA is TGTGCCAGCAGTTACACTACGAACACTGAAGCTTTCTTT. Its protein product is CASSYTTNTEAFF.

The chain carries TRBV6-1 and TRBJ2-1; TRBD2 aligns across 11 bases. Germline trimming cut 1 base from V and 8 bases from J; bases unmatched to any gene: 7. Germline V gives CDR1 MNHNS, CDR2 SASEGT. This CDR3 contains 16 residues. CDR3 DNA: TGTGCCAGCAGTGAAGGTAGCGGGGGGGCCTGGGATGAGCAGTTCTTC. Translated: CASSEGSGGAWDEQFF.

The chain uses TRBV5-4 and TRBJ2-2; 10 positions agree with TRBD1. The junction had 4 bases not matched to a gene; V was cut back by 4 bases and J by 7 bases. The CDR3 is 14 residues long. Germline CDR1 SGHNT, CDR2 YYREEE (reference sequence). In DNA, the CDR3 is TGTGCCAGCAGCGGGACAGGGGATGGCGGGGAGCTGTTTTTT. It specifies CASSGTGDGGELFF.

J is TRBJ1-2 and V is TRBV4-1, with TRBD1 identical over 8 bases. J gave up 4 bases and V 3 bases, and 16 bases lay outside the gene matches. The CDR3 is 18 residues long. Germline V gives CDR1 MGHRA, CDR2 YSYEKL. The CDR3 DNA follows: TGCGCCAGCAGCCAGGAAGCGACAGGGGATCAGGGCGCCTATGGCTACACCTTC. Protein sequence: CASSQEATGDQGAYGYTF.

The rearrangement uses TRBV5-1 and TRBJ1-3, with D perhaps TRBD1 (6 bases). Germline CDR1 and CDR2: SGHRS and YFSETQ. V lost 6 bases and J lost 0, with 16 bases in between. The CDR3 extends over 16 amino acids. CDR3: CASTRGGSPSGNTIYF. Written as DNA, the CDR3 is TGCGCCAGCACCCGCGGGGGCTCCCCCTCTGGAAACACCATATATTTT.